This TCR beta chain emerged from a study of esophageal squamous cell carcinoma under preoperative chemotherapy. The CDR3 sequence is 14 residues long. CDR1 and CDR2 (germline): SGHVS, FNYEAQ. Whole-study findings and limits: After chemotherapy, TCR diversity rose significantly in peripheral T cells but not in tumor-infiltrating lymphocytes. After paclitaxel-nedaplatin, abundant clones were more likely to contract than amplify. After treatment, tumor-infiltrating lymphocytes seemed to come partly from incoming peripheral T cells, not only local changes.

TCRdb re-called the PCR reads with MiXCR, one entry per CDR3 protein. The sample yields about 30,000 distinct CDR3 sequences, roughly 52% seen once. Time point in this sample: before preoperative PTX-NDP chemotherapy. Paclitaxel-nedaplatin chemotherapy was given to patients ahead of their surgery. As regards this clonotype: What it binds is unknown. At one boundary the junction diverges from the germline segment, which might be a read error.

The receptor comes from a human donor with esophageal squamous cell carcinoma. The donor label of this sample is uncertain. The sample was taken from a patient given preoperative chemotherapy. This sequence joins TRBV7-6 and TRBJ2-5, with a possible D match to TRBD2 (5 bases). The CDR3 nucleotides are TGTGCCAGCAGCTTAGACGGGGAGCAAGAGTCCCAGTACTTC. Encoded protein: CASSLDGEQESQYF.